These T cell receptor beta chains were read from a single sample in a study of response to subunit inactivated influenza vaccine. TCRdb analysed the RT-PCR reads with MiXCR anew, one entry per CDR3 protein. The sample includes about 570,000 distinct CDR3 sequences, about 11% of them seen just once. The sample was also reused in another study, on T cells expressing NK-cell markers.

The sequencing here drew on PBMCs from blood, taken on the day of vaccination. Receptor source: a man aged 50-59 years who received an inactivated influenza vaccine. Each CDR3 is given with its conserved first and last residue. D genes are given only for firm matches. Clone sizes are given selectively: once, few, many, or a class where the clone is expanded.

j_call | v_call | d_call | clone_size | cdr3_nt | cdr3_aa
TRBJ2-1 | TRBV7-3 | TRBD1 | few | TGTGCCAGCAGCTTGTCCGGGACAGGGACCTACAATGAGCAGTTCTTC | CASSLSGTGTYNEQFF
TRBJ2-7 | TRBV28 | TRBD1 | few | TGTGCCAGCAGCCCGGGACAGGTCATAAGCTCCTACGAGCAGTACTTC | CASSPGQVISSYEQYF
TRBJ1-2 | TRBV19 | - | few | TGTGCCAGTAGTCCGTTGGGGATGACTAACTATGGCTACACCTTC | CASSPLGMTNYGYTF
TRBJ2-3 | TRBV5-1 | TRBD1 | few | TGCGCCAGCAGCTTGGTGGGACAGGGGTCAGATACGCAGTATTTT | CASSLVGQGSDTQYF
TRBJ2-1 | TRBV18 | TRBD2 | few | TGTGCCAGCTCACGAGGGACTAGCGGGAGTTTGTATGAGCAGTTCTTC | CASSRGTSGSLYEQFF
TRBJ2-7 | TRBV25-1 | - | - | TGTGCCAGCAGCCCAGCGGAACTCTCCTACGAGCAGTACTTC | CASSPAELSYEQYF
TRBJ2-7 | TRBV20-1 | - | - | TGCAGTGCTATTCTGGGGGCGATCGACGAGCAGTACTTC | CSAILGAIDEQYF
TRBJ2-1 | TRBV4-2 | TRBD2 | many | TGTGCCAGCAGCCGGGGACTAGCGGGGCCTCAAAGGGTAAATGAGCAGTTCTTC | CASSRGLAGPQRVNEQFF
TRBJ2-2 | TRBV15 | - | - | TGTGCCACCAAGGCTGGACAGAACACCGGGGAGCTGTTTTTT | CATKAGQNTGELFF
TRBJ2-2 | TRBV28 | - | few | TGTGCCAGCAGGTGGACTGGAGCGAACACCGGGGAGCTGTTTTTT | CASRWTGANTGELFF
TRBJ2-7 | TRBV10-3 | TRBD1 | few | TGTGCCATCAGTGAAGACAGGGGGCGTTACGAGCAGTACTTC | CAISEDRGRYEQYF
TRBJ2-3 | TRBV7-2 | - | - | TGTGCAAGTAACGGGGGCGCAGATACGCAGTATTTT | CASNGGADTQYF
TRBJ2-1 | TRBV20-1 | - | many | TGCAGTGCTACGAGGGGGGGTTGGAATGAGCAGTTCTTC | CSATRGGWNEQFF
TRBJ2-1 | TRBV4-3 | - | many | TGCGCCAGCAGCCCGCAGGCTAGCGCCATAAACAATGAGCAGTTCTTC | CASSPQASAINNEQFF
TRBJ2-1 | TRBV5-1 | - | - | TGCGCCAGCAGCTTGGACAGGGTCTCCTACAATGAGCAGTTCTTC | CASSLDRVSYNEQFF
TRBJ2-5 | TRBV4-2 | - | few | TGTGCCAGCAGCCAAGACGCGGCGAGCCAAGAGACCCAGTACTTC | CASSQDAASQETQYF
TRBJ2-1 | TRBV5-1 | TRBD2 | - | TGCGCCAGCAGTTCTGAGAATTTAGCGGGAGTACATGAGCAGTTCTTC | CASSSENLAGVHEQFF
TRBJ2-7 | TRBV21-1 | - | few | TGTGCCAGCAGCAAAGTCCCCAGACCGATGACTAGCGGGGCCTACGAGCAGTACTTC | CASSKVPRPMTSGAYEQYF
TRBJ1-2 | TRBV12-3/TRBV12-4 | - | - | TGTGCCAGCAGCTCGACAGAATATGGCTACACCTTC | CASSSTEYGYTF